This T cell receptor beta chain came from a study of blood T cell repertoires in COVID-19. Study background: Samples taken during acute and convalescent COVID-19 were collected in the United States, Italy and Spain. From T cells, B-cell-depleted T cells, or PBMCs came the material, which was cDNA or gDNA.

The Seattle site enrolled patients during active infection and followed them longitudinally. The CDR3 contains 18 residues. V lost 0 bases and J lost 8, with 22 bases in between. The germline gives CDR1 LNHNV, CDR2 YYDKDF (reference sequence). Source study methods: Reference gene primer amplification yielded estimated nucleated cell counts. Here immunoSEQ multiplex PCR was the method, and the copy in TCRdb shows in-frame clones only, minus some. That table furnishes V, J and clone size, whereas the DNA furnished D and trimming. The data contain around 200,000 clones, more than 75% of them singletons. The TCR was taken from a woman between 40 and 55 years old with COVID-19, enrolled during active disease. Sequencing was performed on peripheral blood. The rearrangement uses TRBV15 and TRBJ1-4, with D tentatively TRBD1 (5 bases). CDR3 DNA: TGTGCCACCAGCAGAGATCGGGGGTATGGGAGGATAGGAGAAAAACTGTTTTTT. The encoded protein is CATSRDRGYGRIGEKLFF.